The clone carrying this TCR beta chain was counted at least ten times. The antigen is undetermined. This specimen belongs to a study of tumor-infiltrating lymphocytes in primary liver carcinoma. Study-wide context: Spanning 30 to 69 years of age, the patients were men and women. Tissue type made little difference to sample yields of roughly 3.65 to 7.5 million productive TCRbeta reads. Study observations and caveats: Tumor region pairs shared more overlap than did tumor-adjacent and tumor-blood pairs.

Unsorted whole blood served as the source of blood RNA, and germline DNA was extracted as well. The patients carried chronic HBV infection and had received no treatment. TCR beta cDNA came from about 500 ng total RNA, primed with a constant-region primer. A slightly modified ARM-PCR protocol with three nested multiplex PCR rounds produced these TCR beta libraries. The first two PCR rounds, roughly 11 cycles each, used TRBV1-TRBV30 forward primers and a C-beta reverse primer. MiXCR was run by TCRdb on the multiplex PCR reads, yielding one entry per CDR3 protein. In the table there are about 200,000 distinct CDR3 sequences, about two thirds of which are singletons. The CDR3 extends over 15 amino acids. Deletions cut 7 bases from V and 5 bases from J, with 18 bases between.

The chain has TRBV12-3 or TRBV12-4 and TRBJ1-3, with D maybe TRBD1 (5 bases). The source of this sequence is a woman aged 55 to 70 with primary liver carcinoma and hepatitis B virus infection. The specimen sequenced was peripheral blood. This chain's CDR3 is CASNPNGAGRNTIYF. CDR3 coding DNA: TGTGCCAGCAATCCAAACGGGGCAGGGAGAAACACCATATATTTT.